This TCR beta chain comes out of a study of graft-versus-host responses after intestinal transplantation. About the research overall: Anti-thymocyte globulin induction was given to all recipients, followed by tacrolimus and steroids for around three years.

This clone appeared once. The antigen remains undetermined. Trimming removed 3 bases at V and 4 bases at J, with 10 bases between. CDR3 length equals 13 residues. CDR1 is MNHEY, CDR2 SMNVEV, per germline (reference sequence). Points from the study as a whole: There were GvH clones found in recipient marrow, and some of them appeared first in ileum or blood. Graft-donor T cell macrochimerism coincided with high graft-versus-host to host-versus-graft clonal ratios in allografts. Circulating GvH clone levels at their peak were associated with HvG declines (early post-transplant).

The table came from immunoSEQ multiplex PCR; TCRdb's copy has only in-frame clones and leaves some out. The repertoire holds 80,000 to 100,000 clones, with 83% as singletons. Sequencing used unstimulated CD8+ T cells sorted from spleen or lymph node cells, obtained before intestinal transplant. The V gene is TRBV27, the J gene TRBJ2-7; D not certain. The clonotype originates from a human donor who received an intestinal transplant. The chain's CDR3 is CASSLNGEYEQYF. The CDR3 DNA follows: TGTGCCAGCAGTTTGAACGGAGAGTACGAGCAGTACTTC.